These T cell receptor beta chains were read from a single sample in a study of T cell responses to AZD1222 COVID-19 vaccine. Some clones are missing from TCRdb's copy, which holds only in-frame ones; the method was immunoSEQ multiplex PCR. In the table there are about 150,000 clones, about nine tenths of which are singletons. Sequenced material: peripheral blood, taken on day 0 of AZD1222 vaccination. These receptors originate from an adult in good health. CDR3s include the opening cysteine and the closing phenylalanine or tryptophan. D genes are given only for firm matches. Clone size, where shown, is once, few, many, or a class for clones that have expanded.

d_call	v_call	clone_size	j_call	cdr3_aa	cdr3_nt
NA	TRBV28	NA	TRBJ2-7	CATITGYEQYF	TGTGCCACCATTACGGGTTACGAGCAGTACTTC
NA	TRBV7-2	once	TRBJ1-1	CASSPLAGVRTEAFF	TGTGCCAGCAGCCCCCTCGCGGGCGTTAGAACTGAAGCTTTCTTT
NA	TRBV5-1	NA	TRBJ1-4	CASSLRGSEKLFF	TGCGCCAGCAGCCTCAGGGGAAGTGAAAAACTGTTTTTT
NA	TRBV2	once	TRBJ1-4	CASTDPPGGHEKLFF	TGTGCCAGCACAGATCCCCCCGGGGGCCATGAAAAACTGTTTTTT
NA	TRBV9	NA	TRBJ1-5	CASSVDGYSNQPQHF	TGTGCCAGCAGCGTAGACGGGTATAGCAATCAGCCCCAGCATTTT
TRBD1	TRBV7-2	NA	TRBJ1-1	CASSLDGQGAVREAFF	TGTGCCAGCAGCTTAGATGGACAGGGGGCCGTCCGTGAAGCTTTCTTT
TRBD2	TRBV2	once	TRBJ2-1	CASSPSGGYYNEQFF	TGTGCCAGCAGTCCGTCGGGGGGGTACTACAATGAGCAGTTCTTC
NA	TRBV12-3/TRBV12-4	once	TRBJ1-2	CASRAGEAYGYTF	TGTGCCAGCAGAGCAGGGGAGGCCTATGGCTACACCTTC
TRBD2	TRBV2	NA	TRBJ2-5	CASRGAGIQETQYF	TGTGCCAGCAGAGGAGCGGGGATCCAAGAGACCCAGTACTTC
TRBD1	TRBV6-5	NA	TRBJ1-5	CASSYSSDRDVQPQHF	TGTGCCAGCAGTTACTCATCCGACAGGGACGTTCAGCCCCAGCATTTT
NA	TRBV10-3	NA	TRBJ1-6	CAIRTDSTNSPLHF	TGTGCCATCAGGACGGACAGTACTAATTCACCCCTCCACTTT
NA	TRBV4-2	NA	TRBJ1-6	CASSQPQGGFNNSPLHF	TGTGCCAGCAGCCAACCCCAGGGAGGGTTTAATAATTCACCCCTCCACTTT
NA	TRBV6-5	NA	TRBJ1-1	CASSYRLATEAFF	TGTGCCAGCAGTTACCGGCTCGCCACTGAAGCTTTCTTT
NA	TRBV9	NA	TRBJ1-2	CASSPGSLENYGYTF	TGTGCCAGCAGCCCCGGTTCACTGGAAAACTATGGCTACACCTTC
TRBD1	TRBV6-5	many	TRBJ1-1	CASSPRTGLTEAFF	TGTGCCAGCAGTCCTCGGACAGGGTTGACTGAAGCTTTCTTT
NA	TRBV11-3	once	TRBJ1-4	CASSLGGTNEKLFF	TGTGCCAGCAGCTTAGGGGGCACTAATGAAAAACTGTTTTTT
NA	TRBV24-1	NA	TRBJ1-5	CATSDSTTNQPQHF	TGTGCCACCAGTGATTCTACAACAAATCAGCCCCAGCATTTT
NA	TRBV24-1	NA	TRBJ1-1	CATSARGTNTEAFF	TGTGCCACCAGTGCGCGGGGTACAAACACTGAAGCTTTCTTT
TRBD2	TRBV4-2	few	TRBJ2-1	CASSQGTSEVNEQFF	TGTGCCAGCAGCCAAGGGACTAGCGAGGTTAATGAGCAGTTCTTC
TRBD1	TRBV30	NA	TRBJ1-4	CACQQGAREKLFF	TGTGCCTGTCAACAGGGGGCCCGTGAAAAACTGTTTTTT
NA	TRBV4-1	NA	TRBJ1-3	CASSQDWNTIYF	TGCGCCAGCAGCCAAGATTGGAACACCATATATTTT
TRBD2	TRBV10-1	NA	TRBJ2-3	CASSRAGGKDTQYF	TGCGCCAGCAGTAGAGCGGGGGGGAAAGATACGCAGTATTTT
NA	TRBV9	NA	TRBJ1-3	CASSVGATSGNTIYF	TGTGCCAGCTCAGTCGGAGCCACCTCTGGAAACACCATATATTTT
NA	TRBV9	NA	TRBJ2-2	CASSVEGDGSGELFF	TGTGCCAGCAGCGTAGAAGGGGACGGGAGCGGGGAGCTGTTTTTT
TRBD1	TRBV10-2	NA	TRBJ1-6	CASRWGQSNSPLHF	TGCGCCAGCCGATGGGGACAGTCTAATTCACCCCTCCACTTT
TRBD1	TRBV5-1	NA	TRBJ2-7	CASSIGTAYEQYF	TGCGCCAGCAGCATAGGGACAGCCTACGAGCAGTACTTC
TRBD2	TRBV4-3	NA	TRBJ2-2	CASSQERVAGPQMIGELFF	TGCGCCAGCAGCCAAGAAAGAGTAGCGGGGCCTCAGATGATCGGGGAGCTGTTTTTT
NA	TRBV5-8	NA	TRBJ1-4	CASSLGGLNEKLFF	TGTGCCAGCAGCTTGGGTGGACTTAATGAAAAACTGTTTTTT
NA	TRBV24-1	NA	TRBJ2-4	CATRPTRAKNIQYF	TGTGCCACCCGACCGACCCGAGCCAAAAACATTCAGTACTTC
TRBD1	TRBV7-9	NA	TRBJ1-1	CASSADRDFAEAFF	TGTGCCAGCAGCGCTGACAGGGATTTTGCTGAAGCTTTCTTT
TRBD1	TRBV10-1	few	TRBJ1-2	CASRGDREGYGYTF	TGCGCCAGCAGGGGGGACAGGGAGGGATATGGCTACACCTTC
TRBD1	TRBV27	NA	TRBJ1-2	CASSFRGGLGYGYTF	TGTGCCAGCAGTTTCCGAGGGGGCTTGGGCTATGGCTACACCTTC
NA	TRBV18	NA	TRBJ1-1	CASSPRVTEAFF	TGTGCCAGCTCACCAAGGGTCACTGAAGCTTTCTTT
NA	TRBV11-3	NA	TRBJ2-1	CASSSPYRDGRSGEQFF	TGTGCCAGCAGCTCACCCTACCGGGACGGCCGATCTGGTGAGCAGTTCTTC
NA	TRBV14	NA	TRBJ2-1	CASSQVYGIREQFF	TGTGCCAGCAGCCAAGTGTACGGGATCCGGGAGCAGTTCTTC
TRBD1	TRBV5-1	NA	TRBJ1-2	CASSSDGQENYGYTF	TGCGCCAGCAGCTCCGACGGACAGGAGAACTATGGCTACACCTTC
NA	TRBV12-5	once	TRBJ1-1	CASGLIEGRDTEAFF	TGTGCTAGTGGTTTAATTGAGGGGAGGGACACTGAAGCTTTCTTT
NA	TRBV24-1	NA	TRBJ1-2	CATSDPRKDYGYTF	TGTGCCACCAGTGATCCCCGGAAGGACTATGGCTACACCTTC
NA	TRBV11-2	NA	TRBJ1-1	CASSLSWGAEAFF	TGTGCCAGCAGCTTAAGTTGGGGGGCTGAAGCTTTCTTT
NA	TRBV21-1	NA	TRBJ1-5	CASSNRWVNQPQHF	TGTGCCAGCAGCAATAGGTGGGTAAATCAGCCCCAGCATTTT
TRBD1	TRBV2	NA	TRBJ1-6	CASSPTPTGLNSPLHF	TGTGCCAGCAGTCCTACTCCGACAGGGTTGAATTCACCCCTCCACTTT
NA	TRBV11-2	NA	TRBJ1-1	CASRRGGGEAFF	TGTGCCAGCAGGCGGGGAGGAGGTGAAGCTTTCTTT
TRBD1	TRBV3-1/TRBV3-2	NA	TRBJ1-5	CASSQVTGGDQPQHF	TGTGCCAGCAGCCAAGTAACAGGGGGAGATCAGCCCCAGCATTTT
NA	TRBV7-3	NA	TRBJ2-7	CASSPGTLSYEQYF	TGTGCCAGCAGCCCGGGGACACTCTCCTACGAGCAGTACTTC
NA	TRBV6-5	NA	TRBJ2-6	CASRNQGSGANVLTF	TGTGCCAGCAGAAATCAGGGATCTGGGGCCAACGTCCTGACTTTC
TRBD1	TRBV7-3	once	TRBJ2-3	CASSSHKDRLLEPDTQYF	TGTGCCAGCAGCTCCCACAAGGACAGGCTGTTAGAGCCAGATACGCAGTATTTT
NA	TRBV7-9	NA	TRBJ1-4	CASSRGIGSNEKLFF	TGTGCCAGCAGCCGGGGGATCGGGTCTAATGAAAAACTGTTTTTT
TRBD1	TRBV29-1	NA	TRBJ2-2	CSAGTGNTGELFF	TGCAGCGCTGGGACAGGGAACACCGGGGAGCTGTTTTTT
TRBD1	TRBV4-1	NA	TRBJ1-1	CASSRGQGPNTEAFF	TGCGCCAGCAGCCGAGGACAGGGACCGAACACTGAAGCTTTCTTT
NA	TRBV7-9	once	TRBJ2-5	CASSLGRYKETQYF	TGTGCCAGCAGCTTAGGGCGCTACAAAGAGACCCAGTACTTC
NA	TRBV7-9	NA	TRBJ1-5	CASSLAAGAYNQPQHF	TGTGCCAGCAGCTTAGCGGCAGGGGCGTACAATCAGCCCCAGCATTTT
TRBD1	TRBV5-4	NA	TRBJ2-5	CASSLEQGVGTQYF	TGTGCCAGCAGCTTGGAACAGGGGGTTGGGACCCAGTACTTC
NA	TRBV5-4	NA	TRBJ2-5	CASSLEGIQETQYF	TGTGCCAGCAGCTTGGAAGGCATCCAAGAGACCCAGTACTTC
TRBD2	TRBV12-3/TRBV12-4	NA	TRBJ2-2	CASRPGGAELFF	TGTGCCAGCAGGCCGGGAGGCGCCGAGCTGTTTTTT
NA	TRBV2	NA	TRBJ1-5	CASSVPTGYSNQPQHF	TGTGCCAGTTCGGTCCCGACGGGGTATAGCAATCAGCCCCAGCATTTT